These 27 T cell receptor beta chains originate from one sample sequenced in a study of blood T cell repertoires in COVID-19. Clones were read by immunoSEQ multiplex PCR, and TCRdb kept only the in-frame ones, dropping some. The data show tens of thousands of clones, 65% to 85% seen once. What was sequenced was peripheral blood. These receptors were obtained from a woman aged 60-75 years with acute or convalescent COVID-19.

This chain connects TRBV7-2 to TRBJ2-3; TRBD2 matches at 7 bases. CDR3 length: 15 amino acids. Germline trimming cut 3 bases from V and 2 bases from J; bases unmatched to any gene: 5. Per the germline V gene, CDR1 is SGHTA and CDR2 is FQGNSA. The CDR3 reads CASSFSGFNTDTQYF. The CDR3 bases are TGTGCCAGCAGCTTTAGCGGGTTCAACACAGATACGCAGTATTTT.

The rearrangement links TRBV19 to TRBJ2-4, with a possible D match to TRBD1 (6 bases). The CDR3 covers 14 residues. CDR1 is LNHDA, CDR2 SQIVND, per germline (reference sequence). V was pared by 4 bases and J by 8 bases, with 15 bases between. CDR3 in DNA: TGTGCCAGTAGTAGATCCCGGGACACTGACATTCAGTACTTC. It translates to CASSRSRDTDIQYF. Based on the CDR3 plus reference TRBV19 and TRBJ2-4, the full variable domain is DGGITQSPKYLFRKEGQNVTLSCEQNLNHDAMYWYRQDPGQGLRLIYYSQIVNDFQKGDIAEGYSVSREKKESFPLTVTSAQKNPTAFYLCASSRSRDTDIQYFGAGTRLSVL.

This chain connects TRBV10-1 to TRBJ2-3, with 8 positions matching TRBD1. This CDR3 is 13 amino acids long. CDR1 WNHNN and CDR2 SYGVQD come from the germline V gene (reference sequence). V dropped 7 bases and J dropped 3; count of bases not matched to a gene: 3. CDR3: CASMDRVTDTQYF. As DNA, the CDR3 is TGCGCCAGCATGGACAGGGTTACAGATACGCAGTATTTT.

The V gene is TRBV30, the J gene TRBJ2-5; weak D call: TRBD1 (5 bases). The germline V gene encodes CDR1 GTSNPN and CDR2 SVGIG (reference sequence). The CDR3 spans 15 residues. The V end lost 3 bases, the J end lost 2 bases, and 16 bases lay between the germline ends. The CDR3 protein is CAWRGQSIAQETQYF. In nucleotides, the CDR3 is TGTGCCTGGAGGGGGCAATCTATCGCTCAAGAGACCCAGTACTTC.

This rearrangement joins TRBV7-2 to TRBJ2-3; 13 nucleotides agree with TRBD2. V shed 5 bases, J shed 2 bases, and the junction held 7 bases outside the gene matches. Per germline, CDR1 SGHTA and CDR2 FQGNSA. CDR3 length: 17 amino acids. The CDR3 nucleotides are TGTGCCAGCAGCCCGCCCGGACTAGCGGGGGCCACAGATACGCAGTATTTT. Translation: CASSPPGLAGATDTQYF.

This sequence joins TRBV9 and TRBJ1-1; 7 bases agree with TRBD1. CDR1 and CDR2 from the germline V gene are SGDLS and YYNGEE. The CDR3 is made up of 14 amino acids. Unmatched junction bases numbered 6, after V lost 4 bases and J lost 3 bases. In nucleotides, the CDR3 is TGTGCCAGCAGCTCAAGACAGGGAGACACTGAAGCTTTCTTT. This encodes CASSSRQGDTEAFF.

This clone was recorded a few times. This chain joins TRBV4-1 and TRBJ1-2; D may be TRBD1 (6 bases). Trimming removed 1 base from V and 1 base from J, with 7 bases in between. The germline CDR1 and CDR2 sequences are MGHRA and YSYEKL. This CDR3 has 14 amino acids. CDR3 in amino acids: CASSQGQDNYGYTF. The DNA of the CDR3 is TGCGCCAGCAGCCAAGGACAGGATAACTATGGCTACACCTTC.

The chain combines TRBV7-9 with TRBJ1-4; D is perhaps TRBD1 (6 bases). Germline V gives CDR1 SEHNR, CDR2 FQNEAQ (reference sequence). CDR3 length: 13 amino acids. V lost 2 bases, J lost 6 bases, and 7 bases lay in between. CDR3 loop: CASSLNRDEKLFF. In DNA, the CDR3 is TGTGCCAGCAGCTTAAACAGGGATGAAAAACTGTTTTTT.

The chain couples TRBV7-2 to TRBJ2-1; a weak D match, TRBD2 (5 bases). Germline CDR1 SGHTA, CDR2 FQGNSA. V dropped 1 base and J dropped 3 bases, with 7 bases sitting between them. The CDR3 extends over 14 amino acids. CDR3 in DNA: TGTGCCAGCAGCTTAGTGGGGAGCTACAATGAGCAGTTCTTC. This translates into CASSLVGSYNEQFF. The whole variable domain, remainder taken from reference TRBV7-2 and TRBJ2-1, is GAGVSQSPSNKVTEKGKDVELRCDPISGHTALYWYRQSLGQGLEFLIYFQGNSAPDKSGLPSDRFSAERTGGSVSTLTIQRTQQEDSAVYLCASSLVGSYNEQFFGPGTRLTVL.

V usage is TRBV3-1 (or the pseudogene TRBV3-2) and J usage is TRBJ1-2, with D maybe TRBD1 (5 bases). The V and J ends lost 8 bases and 0 bases respectively, with 16 bases between them. Germline V gives CDR1 LGHDT, CDR2 YNNKEL (reference sequence). This CDR3 is built from 15 residues. This CDR3 is CASRGGTQSNYGYTF. The DNA for the CDR3 is TGTGCCAGCCGCGGCGGGACCCAGTCTAACTATGGCTACACCTTC.

The chain links TRBV12-3 or TRBV12-4 to TRBJ1-1, with TRBD1 as a possible D gene (6 bases). The CDR3 totals 13 residues. Trimming removed 6 bases at V and 7 bases at J, with 15 bases between. The CDR3 sequence is CASRVQGFDEAFF. In DNA form, the CDR3 reads TGTGCCAGCAGGGTACAGGGTTTTGATGAAGCTTTCTTT.

The chain couples TRBV3-1 (or the pseudogene TRBV3-2) to TRBJ1-2; TRBD1 is a possible D gene (5 bases). Trimming removed 3 bases from V and 8 bases from J, with 13 bases in between. The CDR3 runs 13 residues. Germline lookup yields CDR1 LGHDT and CDR2 YNNKEL (reference sequence). The CDR3: CASSHLGREGYTF. Written as DNA, the CDR3 is TGTGCCAGCAGCCATTTAGGCAGGGAAGGCTACACCTTC.

The V call is TRBV27, the J call TRBJ1-1, with 10 bases fitting TRBD1. Per germline, CDR1 MNHEY and CDR2 SMNVEV (reference sequence). The CDR3 contains 16 residues. With 3 bases clipped from V and 6 bases from J, the junction kept 10 bases outside the gene matches. In nucleotides, the CDR3 is TGTGCCAGCAGTTTTGGTGCGGGACAGGGGCTCTCTGAAGCTTTCTTT. The encoded protein is CASSFGAGQGLSEAFF.

V gene TRBV18 combines with J gene TRBJ2-3; D unresolved. The CDR3 is made up of 14 amino acids. V was cut by 6 bases and J by 0 bases, with 10 bases left in between. Per germline, CDR1 KGHSH and CDR2 LQKENI. The CDR3 bases are TGTGCCAGCTCCGACACCTCTAGCACAGATACGCAGTATTTT. Protein: CASSDTSSTDTQYF.

The chain joins TRBV19 to TRBJ1-2, with TRBD1 as a possible D gene (5 bases). Trimming cost V 7 bases and J 9 bases, with 18 bases left between them. Germline loops: CDR1 LNHDA, CDR2 SQIVND (reference sequence). This CDR3 has 13 amino acids. The CDR3 here is CASTTGRTSSYTF. CDR3 sequence (DNA): TGTGCCAGTACCACCGGAAGGACAAGTAGCTACACCTTC.

This clone has a single count. The genes are TRBV19 and TRBJ1-2, with a weak D call TRBD1 (5 bases). CDR1 and CDR2 from the germline V gene are LNHDA and SQIVND (reference sequence). V lost 10 bases to trimming and J lost 4 bases, with 13 bases between them. This CDR3 is 12 amino acids long. This chain's CDR3 is CATAGLGYGYTF. The CDR3 coding sequence is TGTGCCACCGCGGGACTGGGCTATGGCTACACCTTC.

The CDR3 protein is CASSPGQYNEKLFF. In DNA form, the CDR3 reads TGCGCCAGCAGCCCCGGACAGTATAATGAAAAACTGTTTTTT. The V call is TRBV5-1, the J call TRBJ1-4; possibly TRBD1 for D (6 bases). The CDR3 totals 14 residues. V was trimmed by 4 bases and J by 4 bases, leaving 11 bases between them. Germline V gene data show CDR1 as SGHRS and CDR2 as YFSETQ.

This chain uses TRBV7-9 with TRBJ2-1; 8 bases match TRBD1. The germline CDR1 and CDR2 sequences are SEHNR and FQNEAQ (reference sequence). The CDR3 is 18 residues long. J gave up 1 base and V 2 bases, and 10 bases lay outside the gene matches. The CDR3 sequence: CASSLTRAGGPSYNEQFF. CDR3 in DNA: TGTGCCAGCAGCTTAACGAGAGCAGGGGGCCCTTCCTACAATGAGCAGTTCTTC.

J is TRBJ2-3 and V is TRBV19; TRBD2 aligns across 7 bases. The CDR3 contains 16 residues. V dropped 3 bases and J dropped 1; count of bases not matched to a gene: 7. The V gene's germline CDR1 is LNHDA and CDR2 SQIVND (reference sequence). CDR3 sequence (DNA): TGTGCCAGTAGTATCGGGACTACTACCCGCACAGATACGCAGTATTTT. The encoded protein is CASSIGTTTRTDTQYF. The full variable domain, rest sourced from reference TRBV19 and TRBJ2-3, is DGGITQSPKYLFRKEGQNVTLSCEQNLNHDAMYWYRQDPGQGLRLIYYSQIVNDFQKGDIAEGYSVSREKKESFPLTVTSAQKNPTAFYLCASSIGTTTRTDTQYFGPGTRLTVL.

This clone was seen only once. This chain links TRBV21-1 with TRBJ2-5; the table's D call, TRBD1, has no DNA check behind it. TRBV21-1 is deemed a pseudogene. CDR3 length equals 17 residues. Written as DNA, the CDR3 is TGTGCCAGCAGCAAAAATTCCGCAGGGTGCCTCCAAGAGACCCAGTACTTC. This gives the protein CASSKNSAGCLQETQYF.

The J gene is TRBJ2-5, the V gene TRBV19, with 11 nucleotides matching TRBD2. This CDR3 has 18 amino acids. Germline values: CDR1 LNHDA, CDR2 SQIVND (reference sequence). J was trimmed by 2 bases and V by 1 base; bases with no gene match: 9. The CDR3, as DNA: TGTGCCAGTAGTATAGCGGCTAGCGGGGGGTCTTGGCAAGAGACCCAGTACTTC. Its translation: CASSIAASGGSWQETQYF.

J is TRBJ2-5 and V is TRBV25-1, with TRBD1 matching over 7 bases. CDR3 length: 18 amino acids. V gave up 0 bases and J gave up 2 bases; unmatched junction bases: 12. The germline V gene encodes CDR1 MGHDK and CDR2 SYGVNS. The CDR3 DNA reads as TGTGCCAGCAGTGAATATTCTCTGACAGGGACGGTTCAAGAGACCCAGTACTTC. Its protein product is CASSEYSLTGTVQETQYF.

A few counts support this clone. The chain combines TRBV6-5 with TRBJ1-1, with no clear D. This CDR3 is built from 14 residues. CDR1 and CDR2 from the germline V gene are MNHEY and SVGAGI. Trimming removed 4 bases from V and 2 bases from J, with 11 bases in between. The CDR3 sequence is CASSSRVGNTEAFF. The CDR3 region has the DNA TGTGCCAGCAGTTCGAGGGTTGGAAACACTGAAGCTTTCTTT.

The chain links TRBV14 to TRBJ2-5; 12 bases match TRBD2. Germline V gene lookup returns CDR1 SGHDN and CDR2 FVKESK. CDR3 size: 15 residues. V shed 7 bases and J 2 bases; nucleotides not matched to a gene: 5. CDR3 region: CASNPLAGGQETQYF. In DNA, the CDR3 is TGTGCCAGCAACCCACTAGCGGGGGGACAAGAGACCCAGTACTTC.

This chain links TRBV19 with TRBJ2-6, with unresolved D. The CDR3 covers 15 residues. CDR1 LNHDA and CDR2 SQIVND come from the germline V gene (reference sequence). V gave up 7 bases and J gave up 3 bases, with 13 bases separating them. The CDR3 sequence is CASKRSAFGANVLTF. In nucleotides, the CDR3 is TGTGCCAGTAAGAGGTCCGCTTTTGGGGCCAACGTCCTGACTTTC.

The V gene is TRBV18, the J gene TRBJ1-6, with D uncertain. The CDR3 totals 12 residues. Germline V CDR1 and CDR2: KGHSH, LQKENI. The V end lost 5 bases, the J end lost 10 bases, and 9 bases lay between the germline ends. The CDR3 nucleotides read TGTGCCAGCTCAGCAGGTGACTCACCCCTCCACTTT. This sequence encodes CASSAGDSPLHF.

This clone was picked up one time. V is TRBV2 and J is TRBJ2-3; 10 bases match TRBD2. CDR3 length equals 16 residues. Unmatched junction bases numbered 4, after V lost 1 base and J lost 3 bases. Germline values: CDR1 SNHLY, CDR2 FYNNEI. The DNA for the CDR3 is TGTGCCAGCAGTGAAGTTAGTAGCGGGGGGACAGATACGCAGTATTTT. Its protein product is CASSEVSSGGTDTQYF. Using reference TRBV2 and TRBJ2-3 for the parts outside the CDR3, the full variable domain is EPEVTQTPSHQVTQMGQEVILRCVPISNHLYFYWYRQILGQKVEFLVSFYNNEISEKSEIFDDQFSVERPDGSNFTLKIRSTKLEDSAMYFCASSEVSSGGTDTQYFGPGTRLTVL.